This T cell receptor beta chain appears in the sequencing data of a study of blood T cells in healthy people across ages. For the second PCR, which ran for 7 to 11 cycles, a sample-barcoded 5' primer and a J-beta primer mix were used. From the 5' RACE reads, TCRdb called clonotypes with MiXCR, one entry per CDR3 protein. This table holds more than 600,000 distinct CDR3 sequences, roughly 25% found once. With V trimmed by 0 bases and J by 8 bases, 9 bases remained unmatched. The CDR3 sequence is 16 residues long. CDR1 and CDR2 from the germline V gene are SGHRS and YFSETQ. The data were also submitted as part of a second study, on T cells of mothers and their children.

Sequencing input: blood. This sequence was found in a boy younger than 18 in good health. The J gene is TRBJ2-1, the V gene TRBV5-1; 9 bases match TRBD2. CDR3 DNA: TGCGCCAGCAGCTTGGCGCGGTCTAGCGGGGCCCATGAGCAGTTCTTC. Residues: CASSLARSSGAHEQFF.